Presented here are 15 T cell receptor beta chains from one specimen sequenced in a study of T cell responses to AZD1222 COVID-19 vaccine. The assay was immunoSEQ multiplex PCR, and TCRdb's table has in-frame clones only and misses some. The sample shows 75,000 to 100,000 clones, roughly nine tenths of them seen only once. The sample was peripheral blood, taken on day 0 of AZD1222 vaccination. The receptors stem from an adult in good health.

The V and J genes are TRBV30 and TRBJ2-3; TRBD1 agrees at 7 bases. V was pared by 0 bases and J by 1 base, with 1 base of the junction left unmatched. The CDR3 is 14 residues long. Germline V gene sequence: CDR1 GTSNPN, CDR2 SVGIG (reference sequence). CDR3 DNA: TGTGCCTGGAGTGTAGGGACAGGCACAGATACGCAGTATTTT. Protein product: CAWSVGTGTDTQYF.

This rearrangement joins TRBV7-9 to TRBJ1-4; D is perhaps TRBD1 (5 bases). Germline values: CDR1 SEHNR, CDR2 FQNEAQ (reference sequence). The CDR3 contains 14 residues. Deletions cut 6 bases from V and 2 bases from J, with 10 bases between. The CDR3 spells CASRPTATNEKLFF. As DNA, the CDR3 is TGTGCCAGCAGGCCGACAGCGACTAATGAAAAACTGTTTTTT.

This clone appeared once. The chain links TRBV7-2 to TRBJ1-1, with D possibly TRBD1 on 6 matching bases. CDR3 length: 18 amino acids. V was shortened by 0 bases and J by 4 bases, with 21 bases between the two germline ends. Germline V lookup: CDR1 SGHTA, CDR2 FQGNSA. CDR3 protein: CASSLAGQGWPGFTEAFF. The CDR3, as DNA: TGTGCCAGCAGCTTAGCAGGGCAGGGGTGGCCTGGTTTCACTGAAGCTTTCTTT.

The chain links TRBV6-5 to TRBJ2-7, with TRBD1 identical over 8 bases. Per germline, CDR1 MNHEY and CDR2 SVGAGI. Trimming cost V 0 bases and J 4 bases; bases outside gene matches: 8. CDR3 length: 16 amino acids. As DNA, the CDR3 is TGTGCCAGCAGTTACTCGGCCTCCCAGGGGGCTTACGAGCAGTACTTC. Its protein product is CASSYSASQGAYEQYF.

The chain couples TRBV27 to TRBJ1-1; D uncertain. Trimming cost V 4 bases and J 5 bases, with 14 bases left between them. Germline-derived CDR1 and CDR2 are MNHEY and SMNVEV (reference sequence). This CDR3 has 14 residues. The CDR3 bases are TGTGCCAGCAGTTCAGTGAGGGTTTCGACTGAAGCTTTCTTT. Amino acid sequence: CASSSVRVSTEAFF.

The gene calls are TRBV23-1 and TRBJ2-7; D gene ambiguous. TRBV23-1 is an ORF, with its function uncertain. This CDR3 comprises 16 residues. The V and J ends lost 2 bases and 2 bases respectively, with 16 bases between them. The CDR3 nucleotides read TGCGCCAGCAGTCAAGTCCCAATACCACCCCCCTACGAGCAGTACTTC. Encoded protein: CASSQVPIPPPYEQYF.

This chain connects TRBV12-3 or TRBV12-4 to TRBJ1-1; D remains ambiguous. The CDR3 consists of 12 residues. Deletions cut 2 bases from V and 6 bases from J, with 7 bases between. The CDR3 loop reads CASSLMAAEAFF. The CDR3 nucleotides read TGTGCCAGCAGTTTAATGGCAGCTGAAGCTTTCTTT.

CDR3 residues: CASSPPGDRGTEAFF. The CDR3 nucleotides read TGTGCCAGCTCACCACCTGGCGACAGGGGGACTGAAGCTTTCTTT. The chain joins TRBV18 to TRBJ1-1; 9 positions match TRBD1. This CDR3 is 15 amino acids long. From germline, CDR1 is KGHSH and CDR2 LQKENI. V lost 0 bases, J lost 5 bases, and 4 bases stayed unmatched.

J is TRBJ2-7 and V is TRBV3-1 (or the pseudogene TRBV3-2), with D uncertain. The CDR3 consists of 14 residues. Germline V gene sequence: CDR1 LGHDT, CDR2 YNNKEL (reference sequence). Trimming removed 1 base from V and 1 base from J, with 8 bases in between. The CDR3 reads CASSQGSSSYEQYF. CDR3 nucleotides: TGTGCCAGCAGCCAAGGTTCCAGTTCCTACGAGCAGTACTTC.

This clone appeared a single time. This chain uses TRBV27 with TRBJ1-6; 7 positions match TRBD1. The CDR3 length is 15 residues. Losses at the gene ends were 3 bases for V and 3 bases for J; bases not matched to a gene: 2. CDR1 and CDR2 (germline): MNHEY, SMNVEV (reference sequence). The CDR3 sequence: CASSFRTGYNSPLHF. CDR3 DNA sequence: TGTGCCAGCAGTTTCCGGACAGGCTATAATTCACCCCTCCACTTT.

The V call is TRBV7-6, the J call TRBJ1-1; D is ambiguous. The CDR3 has 15 amino acids. Germline V gives CDR1 SGHVS, CDR2 FNYEAQ. V shed 1 base and J shed 4 bases, with 13 bases lying between them. The CDR3 nucleotides are TGTGCCAGCAGCTTAGACCAGGCCTGGGTCACTGAAGCTTTCTTT. Its translation is CASSLDQAWVTEAFF.

J is TRBJ2-5 and V is TRBV5-1, with 11 nucleotides matching TRBD1. Looked up from germline, CDR1 is SGHRS and CDR2 is YFSETQ. CDR3 length equals 18 residues. Unmatched junction bases numbered 14, after V lost 6 bases and J lost 1 base. This CDR3 is CASTGQGGPSGAQETQYF. The CDR3, as DNA: TGCGCCAGCACGGGACAGGGGGGACCTAGCGGGGCCCAAGAGACCCAGTACTTC.

V gene TRBV7-9 combines with J gene TRBJ2-7; maybe TRBD2 (5 bases). The CDR3 consists of 16 residues. The V end was cut by 5 bases, the J end by 0 bases, with 17 bases between. Germline V gives CDR1 SEHNR, CDR2 FQNEAQ (reference sequence). CDR3 amino acids: CASSNTGRGNSYEQYF. DNA of the CDR3: TGTGCCAGCAGCAACACCGGCCGGGGAAACTCCTACGAGCAGTACTTC.

This clone was recorded only once. The genes are TRBV18 and TRBJ2-7; D is ambiguous. The length of the CDR3 is 15 residues. Germline-derived CDR1 and CDR2 are KGHSH and LQKENI. V was pared by 3 bases and J by 3 bases, with 15 bases between. In DNA, the CDR3 is TGTGCCAGCTCACCTTTAGCTGCACCTAACTACGAGCAGTACTTC. Translated, it gives CASSPLAAPNYEQYF.

The table lists this clone with a count of one. The chain recombines TRBV2 with TRBJ1-5; D may be TRBD1 (5 bases). The CDR3 is 15 amino acids. Germline values: CDR1 SNHLY, CDR2 FYNNEI. Trimming stripped 5 bases from V and 5 bases from J, with 16 bases between. CDR3 protein: CASSSDQGGDQPQHF. The CDR3 DNA reads TGTGCCAGCAGTTCCGACCAGGGTGGGGATCAGCCCCAGCATTTT. Using reference TRBV2 and TRBJ1-5 for the parts outside the CDR3, the full variable domain is EPEVTQTPSHQVTQMGQEVILRCVPISNHLYFYWYRQILGQKVEFLVSFYNNEISEKSEIFDDQFSVERPDGSNFTLKIRSTKLEDSAMYFCASSSDQGGDQPQHFGDGTRLSIL.